This is a list of T cell receptor beta chains from one sample in a study of shared clonotypes between healthy human individuals. Measured with immunoSEQ multiplex PCR; TCRdb has only the in-frame clones, and not every one. This sample yields 650,000 to 800,000 clones, of which about 90% are seen a single time; about 24% belongs to the top ten. The sequenced sample consisted of naive CD8+ T cells sorted from blood. These receptors came from a man aged 25 to 40 in good health. The CDR3 runs from the conserved cysteine through the conserved F or W.

J gene	V gene	CDR3 protein
TRBJ1-2	TRBV27	CASSIGQSLPYGYTF
TRBJ2-3	TRBV7-9	CASSPGQGWDTDTQYF
TRBJ2-3	TRBV25-1	CASIGTSGILDTQYF
TRBJ2-1	TRBV4-1	CASSQGWGNEQFF
TRBJ2-2	TRBV28	CASSLNPESGELFF
TRBJ2-1	TRBV5-1	CASSFSGFTYNEQFF
TRBJ1-1	TRBV9	CASSVRPTFSNTEAFF
TRBJ1-2	TRBV4-2	CASSQEGSSDYGYTF
TRBJ1-4	TRBV27	CASRQLNEKLFF
TRBJ1-1	TRBV11-2	CASSLAGFLNTEAFF
TRBJ2-3	TRBV7-7	CASSLRGVRGTDTQYF
TRBJ1-5	TRBV6-4	CASSQRDGRGSNQPQHF
TRBJ2-2	TRBV7-2	CASSYRTGELFF
TRBJ2-3	TRBV7-9	CASSPLAGGADTQYF
TRBJ2-1	TRBV7-8	CASSSTSGSYNEQFF
TRBJ2-7	TRBV29-1	CSVGRTGTEPYEQYF
TRBJ2-7	TRBV5-3	CARSLSSSGSSEQYF
TRBJ2-1	TRBV9	CASSPRGSYNEQFF
TRBJ2-1	TRBV4-1	CASSLLARREGYNEQFF
TRBJ2-3	TRBV9	CASGDLNTDTQYF
TRBJ2-4	TRBV4-1	CASSQAPSPVQYF
TRBJ2-5	TRBV7-8	CASSLGAGGPQETQYF
TRBJ1-4	TRBV28	CATTGASEKLFF
TRBJ2-7	TRBV11-2	CASSSTALSYEQYF
TRBJ1-1	TRBV7-9	CASSLREAEAFF
TRBJ2-2	TRBV10-1	CASSEFAGTNTGELFF
TRBJ1-2	TRBV29-1	CSVQLAGAEGGYTF
TRBJ2-1	TRBV11-1	CASSSQWVPGGEQFF
TRBJ2-2	TRBV28	CASSFQSAGLLSGELFF
TRBJ2-1	TRBV7-6	CASSPFSGRASSYNEQFF
TRBJ2-7	TRBV5-1	CASSLAGIPYEQYF
TRBJ2-7	TRBV10-1	CASSEVRGIANEQYF
TRBJ1-4	TRBV27	CASSAAGTNPKLFF
TRBJ2-1	TRBV6-6	CASSPDMGEQFF
TRBJ1-3	TRBV11-2	CASSPGQGANSGNTIYF
TRBJ2-7	TRBV10-3	CAISSLYEQYF
TRBJ2-5	TRBV27	CASRRGTQETQYF
TRBJ2-1	TRBV5-1	CASSLATGPGNEQFF
TRBJ1-5	TRBV28	CASSSRGFNQPQHF
TRBJ2-1	TRBV7-9	CASSLRTNEQFF
TRBJ2-1	TRBV28	CASVAGAYEQFF
TRBJ2-7	TRBV19	CASSLGTWVYEQYF
TRBJ2-2	TRBV29-1	CSVGKAPGTGELFF
TRBJ2-5	TRBV15	CATSRDPPTFTGGGKTQYF
TRBJ2-1	TRBV29-1	CSAIAGNEQFF
TRBJ2-7	TRBV27	CASSLLGQSYEQYF
TRBJ2-3	TRBV6-1	CAVKVADTQYF
TRBJ1-2	TRBV10-3	CAISESGTGLDGYTF
TRBJ2-1	TRBV29-1	CSVVARSNRSYNEQFF
TRBJ1-2	TRBV27	CASSIQANYGYTF
TRBJ2-1	TRBV7-3	CASSEAGGINEQFF
TRBJ2-7	TRBV9	CASSVAGTSGNSYEQYF
TRBJ2-7	TRBV27	CASSLTSGSGEQYF
TRBJ1-3	TRBV28	CASSFSGDITGNTIYF
TRBJ1-1	TRBV19	CASSIAGGTEAFF
TRBJ1-2	TRBV6-6	CASSYGADGYTF
TRBJ2-2	TRBV29-1	CSVEGTGDFSNTGELFF